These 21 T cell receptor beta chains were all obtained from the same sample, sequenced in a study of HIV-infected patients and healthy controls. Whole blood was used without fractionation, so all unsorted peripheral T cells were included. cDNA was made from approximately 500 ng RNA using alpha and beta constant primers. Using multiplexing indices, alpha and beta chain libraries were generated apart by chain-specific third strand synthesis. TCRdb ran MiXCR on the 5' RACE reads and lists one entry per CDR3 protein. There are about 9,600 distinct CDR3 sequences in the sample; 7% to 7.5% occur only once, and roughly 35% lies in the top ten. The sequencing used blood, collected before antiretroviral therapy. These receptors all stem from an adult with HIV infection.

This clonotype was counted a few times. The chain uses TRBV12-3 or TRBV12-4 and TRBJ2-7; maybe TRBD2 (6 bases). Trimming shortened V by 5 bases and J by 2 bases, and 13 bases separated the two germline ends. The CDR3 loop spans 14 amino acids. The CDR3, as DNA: TGTGCCAGCAGTGCGGGACTTAGAACCTACGAGCAGTACTTC. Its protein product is CASSAGLRTYEQYF.

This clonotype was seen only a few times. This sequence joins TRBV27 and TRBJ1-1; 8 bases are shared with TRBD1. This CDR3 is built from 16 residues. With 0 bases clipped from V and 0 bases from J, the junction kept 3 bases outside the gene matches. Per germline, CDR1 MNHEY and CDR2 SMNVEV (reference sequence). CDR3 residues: CASSLSQGGVNTEAFF. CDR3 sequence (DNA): TGTGCCAGCAGTTTATCACAGGGGGGGGTGAACACTGAAGCTTTCTTT.

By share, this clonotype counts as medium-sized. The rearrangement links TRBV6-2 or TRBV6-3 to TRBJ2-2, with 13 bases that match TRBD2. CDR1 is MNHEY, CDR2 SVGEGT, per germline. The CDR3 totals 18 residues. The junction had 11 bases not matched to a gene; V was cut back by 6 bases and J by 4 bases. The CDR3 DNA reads TGTGCCAGCAGGACTAGCGGGGGGTTCAATTTTTTCACCGGGGAGCTGTTTTTT. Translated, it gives CASRTSGGFNFFTGELFF.

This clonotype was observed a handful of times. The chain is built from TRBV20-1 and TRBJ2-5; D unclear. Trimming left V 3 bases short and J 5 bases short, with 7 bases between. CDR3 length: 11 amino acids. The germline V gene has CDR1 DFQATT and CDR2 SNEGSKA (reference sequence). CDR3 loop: CSARTSETQYF. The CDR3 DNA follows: TGCAGTGCTAGGACTTCCGAGACCCAGTACTTC.

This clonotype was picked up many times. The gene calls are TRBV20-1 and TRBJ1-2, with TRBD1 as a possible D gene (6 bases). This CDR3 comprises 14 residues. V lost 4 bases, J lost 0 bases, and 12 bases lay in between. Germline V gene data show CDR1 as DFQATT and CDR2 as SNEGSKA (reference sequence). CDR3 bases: TGCAGTGCTACCGGACAGATTTCTAACTATGGCTACACCTTC. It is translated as CSATGQISNYGYTF.

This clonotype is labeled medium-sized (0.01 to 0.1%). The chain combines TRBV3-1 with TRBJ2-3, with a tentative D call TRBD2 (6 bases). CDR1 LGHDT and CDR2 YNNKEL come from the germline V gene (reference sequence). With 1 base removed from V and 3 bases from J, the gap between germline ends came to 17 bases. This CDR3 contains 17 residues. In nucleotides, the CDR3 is TGTGCCAGCAGCCAAGGAGTACTAGCTGGAGGAACAGATACGCAGTATTTT. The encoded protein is CASSQGVLAGGTDTQYF.

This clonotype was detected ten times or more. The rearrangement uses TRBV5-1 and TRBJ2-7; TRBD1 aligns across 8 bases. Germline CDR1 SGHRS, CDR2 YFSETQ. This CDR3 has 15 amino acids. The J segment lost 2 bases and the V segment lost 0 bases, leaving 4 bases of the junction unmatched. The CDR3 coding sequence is TGCGCCAGCAGCTTGGGACAGGGGTACCCCTACGAGCAGTACTTC. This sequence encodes CASSLGQGYPYEQYF.

Here the CDR3 reads CASSLFAGGNNEQFF. The CDR3 DNA follows: TGTGCCAGCAGCCTCTTTGCGGGGGGAAACAATGAGCAGTTCTTC. The rearrangement links TRBV7-9 to TRBJ2-1; the match to TRBD2 covers 8 bases. Per the germline V gene, CDR1 is SEHNR and CDR2 is FQNEAQ (reference sequence). This CDR3 comprises 15 residues. The J segment lost 5 bases and the V segment lost 5 bases, leaving 8 bases of the junction unmatched.

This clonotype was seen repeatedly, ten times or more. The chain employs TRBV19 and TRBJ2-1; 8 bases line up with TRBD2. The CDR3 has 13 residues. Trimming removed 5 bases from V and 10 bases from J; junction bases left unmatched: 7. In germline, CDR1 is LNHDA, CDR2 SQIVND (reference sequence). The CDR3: CASSAGGRREQFF. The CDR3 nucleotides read TGTGCCAGTAGTGCGGGGGGCCGGCGAGAGCAGTTCTTC.

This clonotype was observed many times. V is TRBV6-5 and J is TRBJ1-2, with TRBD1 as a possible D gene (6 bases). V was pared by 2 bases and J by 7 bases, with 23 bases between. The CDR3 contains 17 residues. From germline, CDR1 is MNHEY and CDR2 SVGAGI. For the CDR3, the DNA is TGTGCCAGCAGTTACCGGCCGGGCGGGGGGCAGGCTGGTGGCTACACCTTC. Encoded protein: CASSYRPGGGQAGGYTF.

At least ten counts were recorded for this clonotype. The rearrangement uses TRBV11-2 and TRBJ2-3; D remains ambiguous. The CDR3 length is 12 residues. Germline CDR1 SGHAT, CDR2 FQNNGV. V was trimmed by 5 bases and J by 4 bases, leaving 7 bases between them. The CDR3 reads CASSLGADTQYF. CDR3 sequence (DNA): TGTGCCAGCAGCCTTGGCGCAGATACGCAGTATTTT.

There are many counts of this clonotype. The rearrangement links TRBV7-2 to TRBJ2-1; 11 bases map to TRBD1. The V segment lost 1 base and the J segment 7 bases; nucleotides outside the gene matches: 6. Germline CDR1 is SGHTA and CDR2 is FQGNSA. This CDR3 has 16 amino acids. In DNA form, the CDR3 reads TGTGCCAGCAGCTTAGGCCGGGACAGGGGGAGGAATGAGCAGTTCTTC. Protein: CASSLGRDRGRNEQFF.

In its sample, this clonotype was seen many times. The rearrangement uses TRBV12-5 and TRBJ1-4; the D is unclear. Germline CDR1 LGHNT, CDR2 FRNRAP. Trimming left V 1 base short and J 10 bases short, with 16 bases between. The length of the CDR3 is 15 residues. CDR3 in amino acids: CASGLGVSGIGKLFF. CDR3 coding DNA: TGTGCTAGTGGTTTGGGCGTGAGTGGGATCGGAAAACTGTTTTTT. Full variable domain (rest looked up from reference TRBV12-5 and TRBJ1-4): DARVTQTPRHKVTEMGQEVTMRCQPILGHNTVFWYRQTMMQGLELLAYFRNRAPLDDSGMPKDRFSAEMPDATLATLKIQPSEPRDSAVYFCASGLGVSGIGKLFFGSGTQLSVL.

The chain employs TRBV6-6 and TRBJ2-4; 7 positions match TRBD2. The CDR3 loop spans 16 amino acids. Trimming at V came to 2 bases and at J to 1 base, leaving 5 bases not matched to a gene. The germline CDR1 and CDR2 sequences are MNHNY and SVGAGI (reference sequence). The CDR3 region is CASSYVGGGAKNIQYF. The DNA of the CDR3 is TGTGCCAGCAGTTACGTGGGGGGAGGGGCCAAAAACATTCAGTACTTC.

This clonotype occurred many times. CDR3: CATSRDRNRDYGYTF. CDR3 nucleotide sequence: TGTGCCACCAGCAGAGATAGGAACAGGGACTATGGCTACACCTTC. The rearrangement uses TRBV15 and TRBJ1-2, with a tentative D call TRBD1 (6 bases). Trimming removed 0 bases from V and 3 bases from J, with 11 bases in between. Germline V gene lookup returns CDR1 LNHNV and CDR2 YYDKDF (reference sequence). The length of the CDR3 is 15 residues.

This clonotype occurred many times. This chain's CDR3 is CSARDQKSQRPYEQYF. Here the CDR3 DNA reads TGCAGTGCTAGAGATCAAAAGTCCCAGAGGCCATACGAGCAGTACTTC. The rearrangement links TRBV20-1 to TRBJ2-7; D unresolved. The V end lost 0 bases, the J end lost 4 bases, and 19 bases lay between the germline ends. There are 16 residues in the CDR3. Germline loops: CDR1 DFQATT, CDR2 SNEGSKA (reference sequence).

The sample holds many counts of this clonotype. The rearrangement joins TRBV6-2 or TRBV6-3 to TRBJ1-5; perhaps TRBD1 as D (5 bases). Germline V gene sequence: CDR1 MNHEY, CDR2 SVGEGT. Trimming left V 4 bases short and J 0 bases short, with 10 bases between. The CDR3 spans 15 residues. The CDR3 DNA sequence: TGTGCCAGCAGTTCCAGGGAGCATAGCAATCAGCCCCAGCATTTT. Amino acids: CASSSREHSNQPQHF.

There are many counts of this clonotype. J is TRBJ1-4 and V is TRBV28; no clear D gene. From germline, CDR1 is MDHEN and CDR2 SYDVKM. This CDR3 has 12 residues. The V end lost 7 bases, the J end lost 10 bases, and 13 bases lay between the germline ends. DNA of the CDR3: TGTGCCAGCACCATTCCTCCCGGAAAACTGTTTTTT. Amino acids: CASTIPPGKLFF.

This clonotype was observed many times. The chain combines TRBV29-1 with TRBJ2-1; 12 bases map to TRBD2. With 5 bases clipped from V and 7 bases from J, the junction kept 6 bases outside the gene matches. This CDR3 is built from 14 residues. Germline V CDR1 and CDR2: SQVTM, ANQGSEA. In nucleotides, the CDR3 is TGCAGCGTTTCAGGGACTAGCGGGTTGAATGAGCAGTTCTTC. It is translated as CSVSGTSGLNEQFF.

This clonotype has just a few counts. Here the CDR3 reads CSARDSWAQAAYNEQFF. The CDR3 DNA sequence: TGCAGTGCTAGAGATTCCTGGGCACAGGCGGCTTACAATGAGCAGTTCTTC. The gene calls are TRBV20-1 and TRBJ2-1; tentative D call: TRBD1 (5 bases). CDR3 size: 17 residues. V shed 0 bases and J shed 4 bases, with 19 bases lying between them. Germline CDR1 reads DFQATT; CDR2 reads SNEGSKA (reference sequence).

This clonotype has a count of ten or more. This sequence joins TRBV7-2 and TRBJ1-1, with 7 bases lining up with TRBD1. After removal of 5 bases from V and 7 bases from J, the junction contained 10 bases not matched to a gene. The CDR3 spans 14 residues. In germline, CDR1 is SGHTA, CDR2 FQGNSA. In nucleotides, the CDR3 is TGTGCCAGCAGCATCCGCTCCGGGACAGTTGAAGCTTTCTTT. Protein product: CASSIRSGTVEAFF.